This T cell receptor beta chain was captured by sequencing in a study of CD8+CD57+ T cells in acquired aplastic anemia. Study-wide context: Sorting CD4+ and CD8+ cells gave DNA averaging roughly 3.5 ug. Among healthy donors, CD4+ cells averaged approximately 10 million reads.

V was cut by 5 bases and J by 4 bases, with 10 bases left in between. The CDR3 runs 13 residues. Per germline, CDR1 SGHNT and CDR2 YENEEA. Profiles of TCR beta VDJ and CDR3 were generated from a genomic DNA template. MiXCR, run by TCRdb on the reads, gives a single entry per CDR3 protein. The repertoire holds 150,000 or so distinct CDR3 sequences, with just under 65% as singletons. The origin of this receptor is a human donor in good health. The chain joins TRBV11-3 to TRBJ2-3; the D is unclear. Input material: sorted CD4+, CD8+, or CD8+CD57+ T cells (not recorded which) from PBMCs. This CDR3 is CASSTRSADTQYF. CDR3 sequence (DNA): TGTGCCAGCAGCACACGGAGCGCAGATACGCAGTATTTT.